This is a list of T cell receptor beta chains from one sample in a study of CD8+ T cells in alopecia areata. Sequencing used immunoSEQ multiplex PCR; TCRdb keeps in-frame clones, though not all of them. The sample records under 250,000 clones, 50% to 60% being singletons. The specimen was CD4+ T cells sorted from blood, collected at week 0. The receptors shown here come from a human donor with alopecia areata. The conserved cysteine and the conserved F or W are not part of the CDR3 here.

v_call	j_call	cdr3_aa
TRBV18	TRBJ1-1	ASSPPAGRNTEAF
TRBV4-1	TRBJ2-7	ASSRGLAGASYEQY
TRBV10-3	TRBJ1-5	AISDPFAGIGSNQPQH
TRBV28	TRBJ2-7	ASSLTGFSYEQY
TRBV12-5	TRBJ1-1	ASGPWTGKGTEAF
TRBV23-1	TRBJ2-7	ASSHRNEQY
TRBV9	TRBJ1-3	ASSVTSGNTIY
TRBV5-1	TRBJ2-4	ASSFGTAGDIQY
TRBV29-1	TRBJ2-3	SVGTTLFY
TRBV30	TRBJ1-2	AWGRQNGYT
TRBV29-1	TRBJ2-3	SVLAPTDTQY
TRBV4-1	TRBJ2-7	ASSHDTGEQY
TRBV7-8	TRBJ1-1	ASSLRTVRAEAF
TRBV5-4	TRBJ2-7	ASSRLAGDGEQY
TRBV7-2	TRBJ1-2	ASRPPTVNYGYT
TRBV15	TRBJ2-7	ATSRPDGVHYEQY
TRBV6-1	TRBJ1-6	ASSESLVSPLH
TRBV29-1	TRBJ2-1	SVGPLLSSYNEQF
TRBV29-1	TRBJ2-3	SVGGLTTDTQY
TRBV28	TRBJ1-1	ASSLFTESNTEAF
TRBV5-1	TRBJ1-1	ASSPPTGMDTEAF
TRBV27	TRBJ1-5	ASSNSGGDRRPQH
TRBV23-1	TRBJ1-5	ASRHDPYQPQH
TRBV5-1	TRBJ2-1	ASSHVRLAGGGEQF
TRBV7-9	TRBJ1-6	ASSPRGAGDSPLH
TRBV5-1	TRBJ2-7	ASSLAGTSYEQY
TRBV13	TRBJ1-1	ASSTGQGNTEAF
TRBV30	TRBJ1-5	AWSRGDVGNQPQH
TRBV6-5	TRBJ2-6	ASSYSSASGANVLT
TRBV11-2	TRBJ1-1	ASSRDAGGGTEAF
TRBV29-1	TRBJ2-2	SGGQAAGELF
TRBV4-1	TRBJ2-1	ASSQGGQSYNEQF
TRBV6-5	TRBJ2-5	ASGGSGETQY